These 28 T cell receptor beta chains were sequenced from one sample in a study of T cell responses to AZD1222 COVID-19 vaccine. Generated by immunoSEQ multiplex PCR, the TCRdb table keeps only in-frame clones and is missing some. The sample contains around 130,000 clones, more than 90% of which appear only once. This material consisted of peripheral blood, taken 28 days after the second AZD1222 dose. These TCRs come from an adult who received the AZD1222 COVID-19 vaccine.

The chain combines TRBV5-4 with TRBJ2-5, with D unclear. V lost 4 bases, J lost 2 bases, and 9 bases lay in between. CDR1 SGHNT and CDR2 YYREEE come from the germline V gene (reference sequence). The CDR3 length is 13 residues. The CDR3, as DNA: TGTGCCAGCAGCCAAGGGTCGCAAGAGACCCAGTACTTC. It encodes CASSQGSQETQYF.

The V call is TRBV6-5, the J call TRBJ1-4; TRBD1 matches 9 bases. The V gene's germline CDR1 is MNHEY and CDR2 SVGAGI. CDR3 size: 15 residues. The ends lost 7 bases at V and 7 bases at J; junction bases unmatched: 10. DNA of the CDR3: TGTGCCAGCACCAGGGACAGGGAGGGAAGTGAAAAACTGTTTTTT. Translated: CASTRDREGSEKLFF.

V is TRBV27 and J is TRBJ2-2; TRBD2 matches 9 bases. V shed 6 bases and J 1 base; nucleotides not matched to a gene: 6. Germline CDR1 and CDR2: MNHEY and SMNVEV (reference sequence). This CDR3 contains 16 residues. CDR3 DNA sequence: TGTGCCAGCAGCTCTAGCGGGAACAGGAACACCGGGGAGCTGTTTTTT. Amino acid sequence: CASSSSGNRNTGELFF.

The CDR3 DNA follows: TGTGCCAGCAGTTTTGTAGGGAACTATGGCTACACCTTC. It specifies CASSFVGNYGYTF. The chain carries TRBV27 and TRBJ1-2; D call uncertain. Per germline, CDR1 MNHEY and CDR2 SMNVEV (reference sequence). Between the trimmed V and J ends, which lost 3 bases and 2 bases, there was a span of 7 bases. The CDR3 is made up of 13 amino acids.

The gene calls are TRBV2 and TRBJ1-5; no definite D call. Deletions cut 8 bases from V and 4 bases from J, with 6 bases between. The length of the CDR3 is 11 residues. The germline CDR1 and CDR2 sequences are SNHLY and FYNNEI. The CDR3 is CASGSNQPQHF. CDR3 DNA sequence: TGTGCCAGCGGGTCGAATCAGCCCCAGCATTTT.

The rearrangement joins TRBV24-1 to TRBJ2-2, with D unclear. There are 16 residues in the CDR3. CDR1 and CDR2 (germline): KGHDR, SFDVKD. Trimming cost V 2 bases and J 0 bases, with 9 bases left between them. As DNA, the CDR3 is TGTGCCACCAGTGATTACCGGCCCCCGAACACCGGGGAGCTGTTTTTT. Its protein product is CATSDYRPPNTGELFF.

V and J are TRBV29-1 and TRBJ1-1; 8 bases map to TRBD1. This CDR3 spans 13 amino acids. Germline assignment: CDR1 SQVTM and CDR2 ANQGSEA. V dropped 4 bases and J dropped 1; count of bases not matched to a gene: 2. This CDR3 is CSVAGQGNTEAFF. The CDR3 bases are TGCAGCGTTGCCGGACAGGGGAACACTGAAGCTTTCTTT.

The gene calls are TRBV7-2 and TRBJ1-2; 7 nucleotides agree with TRBD1. Per the germline V gene, CDR1 is SGHTA and CDR2 is FQGNSA. V lost 5 bases and J lost 4; bases outside the gene matches: 4. There are 13 residues in the CDR3. CDR3 protein: CASSIDRVYGYTF. The CDR3 nucleotides are TGTGCCAGCAGCATCGACAGGGTCTATGGCTACACCTTC.

The chain links TRBV5-1 to TRBJ2-1; D is possibly TRBD1 (6 bases). The germline V gene has CDR1 SGHRS and CDR2 YFSETQ. This CDR3 contains 16 residues. Trimming removed 0 bases from V and 1 base from J, with 11 bases in between. The CDR3 nucleotides are TGCGCCAGCAGCTTGGAGGGGGAATTATCCTACAATGAGCAGTTCTTC. Its translation is CASSLEGELSYNEQFF.

The rearrangement uses TRBV19 and TRBJ1-4; D gene ambiguous. Germline lookup yields CDR1 LNHDA and CDR2 SQIVND (reference sequence). The CDR3 is made up of 16 amino acids. V was trimmed by 4 bases and J by 0 bases, leaving 12 bases between them. The CDR3 reads CASSTDRYATNEKLFF. The CDR3 nucleotides read TGTGCCAGTAGTACAGACCGGTATGCAACTAATGAAAAACTGTTTTTT.

A single count supports this clone. This rearrangement joins TRBV11-3 to TRBJ2-5; D remains ambiguous. V shed 4 bases and J shed 5 bases, with 11 bases lying between them. The CDR3 runs 13 residues. Germline CDR1 SGHNT, CDR2 YENEEA. The CDR3 sequence is CASSSPLAETQYF. The CDR3 region has the DNA TGTGCCAGCAGCTCCCCCCTGGCGGAGACCCAGTACTTC.

The rearrangement uses TRBV7-3 and TRBJ2-3; D unclear. Germline CDR1 reads SGHTA; CDR2 reads FQGTGA. This CDR3 spans 14 amino acids. V gave up 2 bases and J gave up 8 bases, with 14 bases separating them. Written as DNA, the CDR3 is TGTGCCAGCAGCTTACCGGACGGGTACACTACGCAGTATTTT. This sequence encodes CASSLPDGYTTQYF.

This sequence joins TRBV19 and TRBJ1-6; 9 nucleotides match TRBD1. Germline loops: CDR1 LNHDA, CDR2 SQIVND (reference sequence). The CDR3 sequence is 13 residues long. The J segment lost 9 bases and the V segment lost 4 bases, leaving 1 base of the junction unmatched. The CDR3 sequence is CASSTGQGSPLHF. The CDR3 nucleotides read TGTGCCAGTAGTACGGGACAGGGTTCACCCCTCCACTTT.

V and J are TRBV6-5 and TRBJ1-3, with 7 bases aligning to TRBD1. Germline trimming cut 10 bases from V and 2 bases from J; bases unmatched to any gene: 8. CDR1 MNHEY and CDR2 SVGAGI come from the germline V gene. The CDR3 has 14 residues. The CDR3 protein is CATRSDRAGNTIYF. The CDR3 DNA reads as TGTGCCACCAGGTCTGACAGGGCTGGAAACACCATATATTTT.

The chain combines TRBV5-1 with TRBJ2-5; 8 nucleotides align to TRBD1. Germline V gives CDR1 SGHRS, CDR2 YFSETQ. The V segment lost 2 bases and the J segment 2 bases; nucleotides outside the gene matches: 5. The CDR3 extends over 15 amino acids. The CDR3 bases are TGCGCCAGCAGCTTACTCGGACAGGGTCAAGAGACCCAGTACTTC. Translating gives CASSLLGQGQETQYF.

The chain has TRBV11-3 and TRBJ1-2; the match to TRBD1 covers 8 bases. The length of the CDR3 is 15 residues. With 1 base clipped from V and 5 bases from J, the junction kept 6 bases outside the gene matches. Germline V gene lookup returns CDR1 SGHNT and CDR2 YENEEA. CDR3 bases: TGTGCCAGCAGCTTAGGGGTGGGACAGGATTATGGCTACACCTTC. It translates to CASSLGVGQDYGYTF. The full variable domain, with the rest looked up from reference TRBV11-3 and TRBJ1-2, is EAGVVQSPRYKIIEKKQPVAFWCNPISGHNTLYWYLQNLGQGPELLIRYENEEAVDDSQLPKDRFSAERLKGVDSTLKIQPAELGDSAVYLCASSLGVGQDYGYTFGSGTRLTVV.

The chain has TRBV5-1 and TRBJ2-4; D is unclear. The V gene's germline CDR1 is SGHRS and CDR2 YFSETQ. The CDR3 is 14 residues long. Trimming took off 2 bases at V and 2 bases at J, with 8 bases between the two ends. DNA of the CDR3: TGCGCCAGCAGCTTTGCGGTAACCAAAAACATTCAGTACTTC. Its protein is CASSFAVTKNIQYF.

This clone was recorded once. The rearrangement uses TRBV6-6 and TRBJ2-7; D not resolved. CDR1 and CDR2 (germline): MNHNY, SVGAGI (reference sequence). The CDR3 has 17 residues. V lost 6 bases, J lost 1 base, and 22 bases lay in between. For the CDR3, the DNA is TGTGCCAGCAGCCGACGGGTCCTTTCAAGGGATTCCTACGAGCAGTACTTC. Encoded protein: CASSRRVLSRDSYEQYF.

The chain employs TRBV30 and TRBJ1-5; no firm D call. CDR1 is GTSNPN, CDR2 SVGIG, per germline (reference sequence). The V end lost 3 bases, the J end lost 2 bases, and 11 bases lay between the germline ends. The CDR3 has 14 amino acids. CDR3 residues: CAWSVSLGNQPQHF. In nucleotides, the CDR3 is TGTGCCTGGAGCGTTTCGCTGGGCAATCAGCCCCAGCATTTT.

A single count supports this clone. The chain has TRBV5-6 and TRBJ1-1; a weak D match, TRBD1 (5 bases). Germline V gene lookup returns CDR1 SGHDT and CDR2 YYEEEE. The CDR3 runs to 15 residues. Trimming took 4 bases from V and 6 from J, leaving 19 bases between them. CDR3 loop: CASSTGPPRLAEAFF. The CDR3 coding sequence is TGTGCCAGCAGCACGGGACCGCCCCGATTGGCTGAAGCTTTCTTT.

A remark on this clone: A junction boundary mismatches the germline segment, possibly from a read error. The chain uses TRBV5-4 and TRBJ2-1; D may be TRBD2 (5 bases). The germline V gene encodes CDR1 SGHNT and CDR2 YYREEE (reference sequence). The CDR3 totals 12 residues. The CDR3 bases are TGTGCCAGCAGGTATGACTACGATGAGCAGTTCTTC. This translates into CASRYDYDEQFF.

The rearrangement uses TRBV19 and TRBJ1-5, with D unclear. V was trimmed by 5 bases and J by 4 bases, leaving 9 bases between them. Germline V gene data show CDR1 as LNHDA and CDR2 as SQIVND (reference sequence). This CDR3 region has 13 residues. The CDR3 region has the DNA TGTGCCAGTAGTCCAGGCGCAAATCAGCCCCAGCATTTT. Its translation: CASSPGANQPQHF.

J is TRBJ2-7 and V is TRBV21-1; the D call in the table, TRBD2, was not verified against the DNA. TRBV21-1 is marked as a pseudogene. CDR3 size: 16 residues. Here the CDR3 DNA reads TGTGCCAGCAGCACCGGGACTAGCGGGGGCTCCTACGAGCAGTACTTC. Its protein is CASSTGTSGGSYEQYF.

The chain employs TRBV5-1 and TRBJ1-1, with TRBD1 matching over 10 bases. The CDR3 consists of 17 residues. Trimming took 0 bases from V and 0 from J; bases not matched to a gene: 5. From germline, CDR1 is SGHRS and CDR2 YFSETQ. This CDR3 is CASSLGWDRGMNTEAFF. The DNA of the CDR3 is TGCGCCAGCAGCTTGGGATGGGACAGGGGTATGAACACTGAAGCTTTCTTT.

The J gene is TRBJ2-1, the V gene TRBV14, with D possibly being TRBD1 (6 bases). V lost 4 bases and J lost 7, with 14 bases in between. CDR3 length: 14 amino acids. Germline CDR1 is SGHDN and CDR2 is FVKESK. CDR3 in amino acids: CASSPQTGSNEQFF. CDR3 bases: TGTGCCAGCAGCCCTCAAACAGGGTCGAATGAGCAGTTCTTC.

The chain couples TRBV7-9 to TRBJ1-4; D not resolved. From germline, CDR1 is SEHNR and CDR2 FQNEAQ (reference sequence). The germline V and J ends were trimmed by 5 bases and 6 bases, with 16 bases remaining between them. The CDR3 extends over 15 amino acids. The CDR3 spells CASSPAPGPHEKLFF. The DNA for the CDR3 is TGTGCCAGCAGCCCAGCCCCCGGTCCCCATGAAAAACTGTTTTTT.

The rearrangement joins TRBV6-2 or TRBV6-3 to TRBJ1-5; TRBD1 is a possible D gene (6 bases). Germline V gene sequence: CDR1 MNHEY, CDR2 SVGEGT. CDR3 length: 15 residues. V lost 6 bases, J lost 4 bases, and 16 bases lay in between. CDR3 region: CASSPRGLGNQPQHF. As DNA, the CDR3 is TGTGCCAGCAGCCCCCGGGGGCTGGGGAATCAGCCCCAGCATTTT.

The table lists this clone with a few counts. The CDR3 loop is CASSKALPGHESNQPQHF. The CDR3 DNA is TGTGCCAGCAGCAAAGCGCTACCGGGACACGAGAGCAATCAGCCCCAGCATTTT. The V and J genes are TRBV21-1 and TRBJ1-5; the table gives TRBD1 as D, unverified against the DNA. TRBV21-1 corresponds to a pseudogene. CDR3 length: 18 amino acids.